This T cell receptor (beta chain) was found in a study of regulatory T cells in long-lasting Graves disease. Findings of the study overall: Persistent cases favored TRBV28, TRBJ1-2 and TRBJ2-5. Patients with persistent Graves' had lower TCR diversity than newly diagnosed patients.

Germline V gene data show CDR1 as LNHDA and CDR2 as SQIVND (reference sequence). The CDR3 is 17 residues long. V lost 5 bases, J lost 3 bases, and 5 bases stayed unmatched. The time point denotes: persistent/refractory GD, antithyroid drugs over 5 years with positive TRAb. Making the TCR library involved RNA that had been extracted from PBMCs. Patients were enrolled at an endocrinology department in Xi'an, China. Investigators prepared the TCR beta libraries by applying iRepertoire HTBI primers and Arm-PCR of CDR3 regions. TCRdb analysed the multiplex PCR reads with MiXCR anew, one entry per CDR3 protein. The table includes some 280,000 distinct CDR3 sequences, more than 20% detected once. In the case of this clonotype: Antigen: not known.

The V and J genes are TRBV19 and TRBJ2-2, with 14 bases lining up with TRBD2. The receptor was derived from a female donor with Graves disease. This material consisted of peripheral blood mononuclear cells (PBMCs), taken when the disease was refractory, from a patient treated with antithyroid drugs. CDR3 amino acids: CASSGEGLAGDTGELFF. The DNA of the CDR3 is TGTGCCAGTAGTGGAGAGGGACTAGCGGGGGACACCGGGGAGCTGTTTTTT.